A single T cell receptor beta chain is shown here with its context. The CDR3 length is 12 residues. Germline values: CDR1 MNHEY, CDR2 SVGAGI. After removal of 4 bases from V and 7 bases from J, the junction contained 3 bases not matched to a gene. As originally analysed: Estimates of nucleated cell counts were drawn from the amplification of reference gene primers. Sequencing used immunoSEQ multiplex PCR; TCRdb keeps in-frame clones, though not all of them. Clone size and V and J calls were adopted from that table, with D and trimming inferred from the DNA. The data hold over 250,000 clones, with roughly 85% observed a single time. The data stem from a study of blood T cell repertoires in COVID-19. For the study at large: Samples came from the United States, Italy and Spain, spanning acute and convalescent COVID-19. T cells, B-cell-depleted T cells, or PBMCs provided the cDNA or gDNA that served as material.

Sequences were obtained from peripheral blood. The clonotype originates from a woman between 45 and 60 years old who had recovered from COVID-19. The chain links TRBV6-5 to TRBJ1-2; 7 bases align to TRBD1. The CDR3 DNA sequence: TGTGCCAGCAGTTTAAGGGGGCTTGGCTACACCTTC. Translated: CASSLRGLGYTF.